This T cell receptor (beta chain) is drawn from a study of T cells after yellow fever vaccination. Study-level background: SMART-Seq v4 Ultra Low Input served to prepare low-cell-number fractions.

V shed 5 bases and J shed 4 bases, with 14 bases lying between them. Germline-derived CDR1 and CDR2 are SQVTM and ANQGSEA. The CDR3 has 13 amino acids. This clonotype was seen at least ten times. Antigen specificity is unknown. TCRdb ran MiXCR on the 5' RACE reads and lists one entry per CDR3 protein. The table has roughly 150,000 distinct CDR3 sequences, 5.5% to 7.5% seen once. Study-level results: A weaker but faster secondary response was observed, peaking on day 5 versus 15.

The rearrangement uses TRBV29-1 and TRBJ1-1; D may be TRBD1 (5 bases). Sequences were derived from CD4+ T cells sorted from PBMCs, sampled more than 4 days after the first yellow fever vaccination. The TCR originated in a man between 18 and 35 years old who received the YFV17D yellow fever vaccine. The chain's CDR3 is CSVWWGGGTEAFF. CDR3 bases: TGCAGCGTTTGGTGGGGCGGGGGCACTGAAGCTTTCTTT. Full variable domain (remainder filled in from reference TRBV29-1 and TRBJ1-1): SAVISQKPSRDICQRGTSLTIQCQVDSQVTMMFWYRQQPGQSLTLIATANQGSEATYESGFVIDKFPISRPNLTFSTLTVSNMSPEDSSIYLCSVWWGGGTEAFFGQGTRLTVV.